The 22 T cell receptor beta chains listed next were all sequenced from one sample in a study of blood T cell repertoires in COVID-19. TCRdb's table, derived via immunoSEQ multiplex PCR, lists solely in-frame clones and lacks some. This table holds fewer than 250,000 clones, around 86% found once. Material: PBMCs or T cells enriched from blood (not recorded which). The receptors stem from a man aged 25-45 years in a cohort exposed to, infected with or recovered from COVID-19 (not recorded which).

The rearrangement links TRBV5-1 to TRBJ2-7; TRBD1 matches 8 bases. Germline trimming cut 2 bases from V and 6 bases from J; bases unmatched to any gene: 16. The CDR3 covers 17 residues. The germline CDR1 and CDR2 sequences are SGHRS and YFSETQ. CDR3 amino acids: CASSLGTGTISLSEQYF. The CDR3 DNA is TGCGCCAGCAGCTTAGGGACAGGAACCATATCTCTGTCCGAGCAGTACTTC. The full variable domain, its missing parts supplied by reference TRBV5-1 and TRBJ2-7, is KAGVTQTPRYLIKTRGQQVTLSCSPISGHRSVSWYQQTPGQGLQFLFEYFSETQRNKGNFPGRFSGRQFSNSRSEMNVSTLELGDSALYLCASSLGTGTISLSEQYFGPGTRLTVT.

The rearrangement links TRBV24-1 to TRBJ1-5, with TRBD1 matching over 12 bases. Germline V gene lookup returns CDR1 KGHDR and CDR2 SFDVKD. This CDR3 region has 16 residues. The V gene end was trimmed by 4 bases and the J gene end by 7 bases; junction bases not matched to a gene: 7. The CDR3 nucleotides read TGTGCCACCAGTGAAGCCGGGACAGGGGGCCGGCAGCCCCAGCATTTT. Translating it yields CATSEAGTGGRQPQHF.

This chain links TRBV7-6 with TRBJ2-7, with TRBD2 matching 7 bases. The CDR3 extends over 15 amino acids. Germline CDR1 reads SGHVS; CDR2 reads FNYEAQ. Trimming at V came to 0 bases and at J to 4 bases, leaving 6 bases not matched to a gene. CDR3 region: CASSLARGERYEQYF. The CDR3 nucleotides are TGTGCCAGCAGCTTAGCCCGGGGGGAGAGGTACGAGCAGTACTTC.

The chain has TRBV18 and TRBJ1-5; 9 bases fit TRBD1. V dropped 5 bases and J dropped 7; count of bases not matched to a gene: 6. CDR3 length: 14 residues. CDR1 and CDR2 from the germline V gene are KGHSH and LQKENI. CDR3: CASSFGQGNQPQHF. The CDR3 DNA reads as TGTGCCAGCTCATTCGGACAGGGGAACCAGCCCCAGCATTTT.

The chain recombines TRBV5-1 with TRBJ1-4; D gene unclear. V was clipped by 4 bases and J by 11 bases, with 12 bases between them. CDR3 length equals 12 residues. Germline CDR1 SGHRS, CDR2 YFSETQ. CDR3 nucleotide sequence: TGCGCCAGCAGCCCGGAGAGACGGAAACTGTTTTTT. Translation: CASSPERRKLFF.

The gene calls are TRBV27 and TRBJ2-7, with TRBD2 matching over 10 bases. The CDR3 has 14 amino acids. The V segment lost 1 base and the J segment 3 bases; nucleotides outside the gene matches: 0. Germline values: CDR1 MNHEY, CDR2 SMNVEV (reference sequence). CDR3 sequence: CASSLWTSGYEQYF. The CDR3 region has the DNA TGTGCCAGCAGTTTATGGACTAGCGGCTACGAGCAGTACTTC.

The chain is built from TRBV5-1 and TRBJ2-6, with TRBD1 matching over 8 bases. V shed 0 bases, J shed 0 bases, and the junction held 8 bases outside the gene matches. The CDR3 consists of 19 residues. CDR1 SGHRS and CDR2 YFSETQ come from the germline V gene. The CDR3 here is CASSLVPGGVLSGANVLTF. CDR3 bases: TGCGCCAGCAGCTTGGTCCCAGGGGGCGTCCTCTCTGGGGCCAACGTCCTGACTTTC.

The V call is TRBV18, the J call TRBJ2-5; D is perhaps TRBD1 (6 bases). The V gene's germline CDR1 is KGHSH and CDR2 LQKENI. The ends were cut back, 4 bases at V and 2 bases at J, with 11 bases in the middle. The CDR3 covers 14 residues. CDR3 in amino acids: CASSLTTGQETQYF. DNA of the CDR3: TGTGCCAGCTCACTGACGACAGGACAAGAGACCCAGTACTTC.

This clone was recorded once. One end of the junction fails to match germline, which may point to a read error. The rearrangement joins TRBV15 to TRBJ2-5; D is undetermined. The germline gives CDR1 LNHNV, CDR2 YYDKDF (reference sequence). The CDR3 totals 12 residues. CDR3 loop: CATSRNQETQYF. As DNA, the CDR3 is TGTGCCACCAGCAGAAACCAGGAGACCCAGTACTTC.

The J gene is TRBJ2-3, the V gene TRBV29-1; D is perhaps TRBD1 (6 bases). With 4 bases removed from V and 2 bases from J, the gap between germline ends came to 19 bases. The V gene's germline CDR1 is SQVTM and CDR2 ANQGSEA. This CDR3 is built from 16 residues. The CDR3 bases are TGCAGCGTTGGTTTTGTGGGCAGGGGAATCACAGATACGCAGTATTTT. As protein: CSVGFVGRGITDTQYF.

The genes are TRBV27 and TRBJ1-1; 10 bases fit TRBD1. CDR3 length equals 14 residues. Germline assignment: CDR1 MNHEY and CDR2 SMNVEV (reference sequence). Trimming removed 4 bases from V and 5 bases from J; junction bases left unmatched: 4. CDR3 loop: CASSSTGGATEAFF. The CDR3 DNA is TGTGCCAGCAGTTCGACAGGGGGCGCGACTGAAGCTTTCTTT.

A few counts support this clone. V usage is TRBV7-9 and J usage is TRBJ1-1; 7 bases are shared with TRBD1. The germline CDR1 and CDR2 sequences are SEHNR and FQNEAQ (reference sequence). CDR3 length: 13 residues. V dropped 4 bases and J dropped 2; count of bases not matched to a gene: 1. CDR3 region: CASSWDSNTEAFF. DNA of the CDR3: TGTGCCAGCAGCTGGGACAGCAACACTGAAGCTTTCTTT. Full variable domain (outside the CDR3, taken from reference TRBV7-9 and TRBJ1-1): DTGVSQNPRHKITKRGQNVTFRCDPISEHNRLYWYRQTLGQGPEFLTYFQNEAQLEKSRLLSDRFSAERPKGSFSTLEIQRTEQGDSAMYLCASSWDSNTEAFFGQGTRLTVV.

The chain has TRBV5-4 and TRBJ2-5; TRBD2 matches 8 bases. Germline V gene data show CDR1 as SGHNT and CDR2 as YYREEE (reference sequence). The CDR3 totals 14 residues. J gave up 5 bases and V 9 bases, and 12 bases lay outside the gene matches. CDR3 sequence (DNA): TGTGCCATCACCACGGGGGGGGCCTTGGAGACCCAGTACTTC. Its translation is CAITTGGALETQYF.

The chain combines TRBV3-1 (or the pseudogene TRBV3-2) with TRBJ2-3; 10 nucleotides match TRBD2. Unmatched junction bases numbered 7, after V lost 1 base and J lost 0 bases. Germline CDR1 and CDR2: LGHDT and YNNKEL (reference sequence). The CDR3 sequence is 18 residues long. The CDR3 loop reads CASSQAETSGWSTDTQYF. CDR3 nucleotides: TGTGCCAGCAGCCAAGCTGAGACTAGCGGGTGGAGCACAGATACGCAGTATTTT.

The V gene is TRBV4-1, the J gene TRBJ2-7, with D possibly being TRBD1 (5 bases). The CDR3 contains 14 residues. Between the trimmed V and J ends, which lost 2 bases and 2 bases, there was a span of 10 bases. From germline, CDR1 is MGHRA and CDR2 YSYEKL. In nucleotides, the CDR3 is TGCGCCAGCAGCCAAAGAAAACAGGCCTACGAGCAGTACTTC. Protein: CASSQRKQAYEQYF.

Only one count was recorded for this clone. This chain joins TRBV13 and TRBJ2-5; a weak D match, TRBD2 (6 bases). The germline V and J ends were trimmed by 5 bases and 5 bases, with 15 bases remaining between them. CDR1 and CDR2 (germline): PRHDT, FYEKMQ (reference sequence). The CDR3 loop spans 14 amino acids. The CDR3 DNA follows: TGTGCCAGCAGCCTAGACCCGGGGAGGGAGACCCAGTACTTC. It encodes CASSLDPGRETQYF.

The CDR3 reads CASSSLTDWGDQPQHF. CDR3 sequence (DNA): TGTGCCAGCAGTTCGTTGACAGACTGGGGGGATCAGCCCCAGCATTTT. The V call is TRBV27, the J call TRBJ1-5; possibly TRBD1 for D (5 bases). The CDR3 is 16 residues long. V dropped 4 bases and J dropped 5 bases, with 18 bases sitting between them. The germline V gene encodes CDR1 MNHEY and CDR2 SMNVEV (reference sequence).

This chain links TRBV13 with TRBJ2-7, with 7 bases that match TRBD1. The length of the CDR3 is 14 residues. Germline assignment: CDR1 PRHDT and CDR2 FYEKMQ (reference sequence). J was trimmed by 3 bases and V by 4 bases; bases with no gene match: 6. The CDR3 sequence: CASSSGDRNYEQYF. CDR3 sequence (DNA): TGTGCCAGCAGCTCCGGGGACAGAAACTACGAGCAGTACTTC.

CDR3 loop: CASSYLGGDTQYF. The CDR3 nucleotides are TGTGCCAGCAGTTACTTGGGGGGGGATACGCAGTATTTT. The chain couples TRBV27 to TRBJ2-3; 7 positions match TRBD2. Germline V lookup: CDR1 MNHEY, CDR2 SMNVEV (reference sequence). This CDR3 region has 13 residues. The trim removed 4 bases at V and 6 bases at J, leaving 4 bases unmatched.

This clone came up once. The V and J genes are TRBV5-1 and TRBJ1-1; D possibly corresponds to TRBD1 (5 bases). The germline V and J ends were trimmed by 4 bases and 2 bases, with 15 bases remaining between them. Germline V gene sequence: CDR1 SGHRS, CDR2 YFSETQ. The CDR3 length is 15 residues. In nucleotides, the CDR3 is TGCGCCAGCAGCCGAACAGGCCTGTCTAACACTGAAGCTTTCTTT. Translation gives CASSRTGLSNTEAFF.

The DNA for the CDR3 is TGCGCCAGCAGCTTGGTCGGGAACTACGAGCAGTACTTC. Translating gives CASSLVGNYEQYF. The genes are TRBV5-1 and TRBJ2-7; a possible D gene is TRBD2 (5 bases). The V end was cut by 0 bases, the J end by 3 bases, with 7 bases between. Germline V gene lookup returns CDR1 SGHRS and CDR2 YFSETQ. CDR3 length: 13 residues.

The rearrangement uses TRBV19 and TRBJ1-1, with D maybe TRBD1 (6 bases). CDR1 LNHDA and CDR2 SQIVND come from the germline V gene (reference sequence). There are 16 residues in the CDR3. Trimming stripped 4 bases from V and 5 bases from J, with 20 bases between. Written as DNA, the CDR3 is TGTGCCAGTAGTAAATACAGGGATCTCTCCCCAACTGAAGCTTTCTTT. Translated: CASSKYRDLSPTEAFF.